The source of this T cell receptor beta chain is a study of T cell changes during pregnancy in multiple sclerosis. Repertoires were generated with immunoSEQ multiplex PCR, while TCRdb's copy carries only in-frame clones and drops some. The sample holds around 70,000 clones, 85% to 95% seen once. There are 15 residues in the CDR3. Per the germline V gene, CDR1 is SGHAT and CDR2 is FQNNGV. V dropped 5 bases and J dropped 2 bases, with 14 bases sitting between them. Sequencing used peripheral blood, obtained before pregnancy. The sequence came from a female donor with multiple sclerosis, enrolled in a pregnancy study. The gene calls are TRBV11-2 and TRBJ2-3; TRBD1 might be the D (6 bases). The CDR3 nucleotides are TGTGCCAGCAGCCAGGGGCCGAGAATCACAGATACGCAGTATTTT. Translation: CASSQGPRITDTQYF.